This T cell receptor beta chain was captured in a study of breast tumors, draining lymph nodes, adjacent tissues listed by TCRdb under 2016. Study-wide context: The study compared TCR beta repertoires across tumor, adjacent nontumor tissue and axillary lymph nodes from breast cancer patients. The study was designed to assess the relationships and possible T-cell exchange between tumor, surrounding tissue and draining lymph node repertoires in human breast cancer. Results the study describes overall, beyond this receptor: The data were considered consistent with most tumor T cells being derived from the lymph node and subsequently expanding within tumor tissue. Tumor T-cell repertoires showed less diversity than lymph node repertoires and more diversity than nontumor tissue repertoires, and tumor T-cell repertoires showed preferential V and J gene usage. Tumor and nontumor tissue repertoires were found to be significantly more similar in luminal-like than in basal-like breast cancer. The study presented the conclusion that tumor T cells originate in lymph nodes as consistent with a hypothesis, not as something directly demonstrated.

Lymph node samples were obtained from the axillary draining lymph nodes of breast cancer patients. CDR1 is given as SGHRS and CDR2 as YFSETQ, both from the germline V gene. V loses 4 bases at its end and J loses 5 bases; junction bases beyond the gene matches: 8. Including the terminal cysteine and phenylalanine, the CDR3 comprises 15 residues. The CDR3 DNA has 45 bases and is translated from base 1. As to this clonotype: Its antigen is unknown. The input lacks base qualities; no much larger clone sits a single base away.

The sequencer listed for this sample is Illumina HiSeq 2000. Multiplex PCR amplification was used to build the TCR beta chain libraries. High-throughput sequencing was used to analyze the amplified TCR beta chain products. TCRdb cleaned the public reads at Q25 with fastp, built clones with MiXCR and kept in-frame beta chains. Rows are unified per CDR3 protein, each entry keeping the most common DNA and genes. This sample holds under 300,000 distinct CDR3 sequences; less than 35% were observed only once. The top ten clonotypes cover approximately 3.5% of the sample. The V and J segments used are TRBV5-1 and TRBJ2-5, with 10 bases in between that match TRBD2. What was sequenced was axillary lymph node tissue. The sequence came from a female donor with breast cancer. Some clones in this sample may be carry-over from other donors' samples. The CDR3 in this case is CASSSSGRPHETQYF. The nucleotides are TGCGCCAGCAGCAGTAGCGGGAGGCCCCACGAGACCCAGTACTTC.